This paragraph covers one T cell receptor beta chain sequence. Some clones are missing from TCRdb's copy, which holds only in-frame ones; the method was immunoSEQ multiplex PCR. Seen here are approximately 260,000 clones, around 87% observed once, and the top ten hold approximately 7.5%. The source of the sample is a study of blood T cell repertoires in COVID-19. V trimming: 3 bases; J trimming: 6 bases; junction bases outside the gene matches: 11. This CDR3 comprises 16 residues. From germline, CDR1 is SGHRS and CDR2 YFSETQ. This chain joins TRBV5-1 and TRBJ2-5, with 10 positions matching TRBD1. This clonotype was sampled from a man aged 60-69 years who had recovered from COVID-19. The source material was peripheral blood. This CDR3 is CASSWGDRGILKTQYF. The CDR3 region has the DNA TGCGCCAGCAGCTGGGGGGACAGGGGAATATTGAAGACCCAGTACTTC.